This T cell receptor (beta chain) was sequenced in a study of OX40 agonist ivuxolimab in advanced cancers. Study information: Enrollees could have had prior anti-PD-1, anti-PD-L1 or anti-CTLA-4 therapy, which 35% to 40% had received. Partial responses occurred in Three dose-escalation patients, one with hepatocellular carcinoma and two with cutaneous melanoma. Regarding the study as a whole: Some patients who did not respond also had low normalized T-cell clonal expansion.

As for this clone: Its antigen remains unidentified.

Repertoires were generated with immunoSEQ multiplex PCR, while TCRdb's copy carries only in-frame clones and drops some. Among tens of thousands of clones listed, roughly 87% were seen once. The V and J ends lost 5 bases and 2 bases, in that order; junction bases with no gene match: 6. This CDR3 comprises 15 residues. CDR1 is LNHDA, CDR2 SQIVND, per germline (reference sequence). The chain joins TRBV19 to TRBJ2-1; 7 bases line up with TRBD1. The receptor was derived from an adult with an advanced solid tumor such as melanoma, head and neck, liver or kidney cancer. The sample consisted of CD4+ or CD8+ T cells sorted from blood, taken in a trial of the OX40 agonist ivuxolimab. CDR3 DNA: TGTGCCAGTAGTCCGACAGGGTCGCCCTACAATGAGCAGTTCTTC. This encodes CASSPTGSPYNEQFF.